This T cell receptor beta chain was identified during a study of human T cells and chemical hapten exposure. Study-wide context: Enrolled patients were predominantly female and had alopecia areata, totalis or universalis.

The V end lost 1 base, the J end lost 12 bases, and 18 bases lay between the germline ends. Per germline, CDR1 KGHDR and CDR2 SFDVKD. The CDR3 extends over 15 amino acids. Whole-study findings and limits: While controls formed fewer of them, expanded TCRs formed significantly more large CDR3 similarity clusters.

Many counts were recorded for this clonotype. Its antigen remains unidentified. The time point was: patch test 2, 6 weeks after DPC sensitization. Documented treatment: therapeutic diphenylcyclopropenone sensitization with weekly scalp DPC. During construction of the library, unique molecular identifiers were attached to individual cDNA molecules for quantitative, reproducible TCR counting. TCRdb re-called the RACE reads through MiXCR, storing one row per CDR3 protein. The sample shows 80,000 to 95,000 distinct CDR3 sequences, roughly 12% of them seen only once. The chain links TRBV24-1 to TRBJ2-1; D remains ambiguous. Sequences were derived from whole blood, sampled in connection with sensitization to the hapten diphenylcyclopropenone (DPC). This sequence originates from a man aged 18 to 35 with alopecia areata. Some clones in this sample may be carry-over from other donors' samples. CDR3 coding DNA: TGTGCCACCAGTGATTTAAACAGCTCCCAACCGGGGCAGTTCTTC. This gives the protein CATSDLNSSQPGQFF.